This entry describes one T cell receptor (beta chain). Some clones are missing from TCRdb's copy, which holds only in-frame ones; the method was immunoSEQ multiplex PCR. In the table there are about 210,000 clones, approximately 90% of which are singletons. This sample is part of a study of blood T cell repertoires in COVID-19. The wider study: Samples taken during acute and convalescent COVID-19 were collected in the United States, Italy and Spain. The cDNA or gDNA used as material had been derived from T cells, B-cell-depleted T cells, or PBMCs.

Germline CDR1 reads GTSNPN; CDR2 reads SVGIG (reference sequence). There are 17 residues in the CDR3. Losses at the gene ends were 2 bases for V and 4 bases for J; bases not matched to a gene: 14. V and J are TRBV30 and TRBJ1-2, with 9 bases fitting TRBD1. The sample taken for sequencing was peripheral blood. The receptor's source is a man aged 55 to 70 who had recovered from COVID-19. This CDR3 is CAWSHPGQGALVYGYTF. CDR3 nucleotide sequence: TGTGCCTGGAGTCACCCGGGACAGGGTGCATTAGTCTATGGCTACACCTTC.